These 19 T cell receptor beta chains were all obtained from the same sample, sequenced in a study of T cells after posttransplantation cyclophosphamide. A marrow graft followed busulfan-fludarabine conditioning, with cyclophosphamide on days +3 and +4. Measured with immunoSEQ multiplex PCR; TCRdb has only the in-frame clones, and not every one. Observed in the sample are roughly 12,000 clones, none of them singletons. Source: PBMCs, taken after allogeneic stem cell transplant with posttransplant cyclophosphamide. The receptors here all came from a female patient aged 40 to 50 who received an allogeneic stem cell transplant from a related donor, was CMV-positive, and had acute GVHD only. Some T cells may have originated in the graft donor.

This clone was found a few times. The chain is built from TRBV25-1 and TRBJ1-1; D remains unclear. This CDR3 has 13 residues. The V gene lost 7 bases and the J gene lost 5 bases, with 14 bases spanning the gap. Germline assignment: CDR1 MGHDK and CDR2 SYGVNS. CDR3 region: CASTLPGGTEAFF. The CDR3 nucleotides are TGTGCCAGCACCCTCCCCGGCGGGACTGAAGCTTTCTTT.

At least ten counts were recorded for this clone. The V and J genes are TRBV5-1 and TRBJ2-1; TRBD2 aligns across 7 bases. The germline gives CDR1 SGHRS, CDR2 YFSETQ. V lost 0 bases to trimming and J lost 4 bases; unmatched junction nucleotides: 4. The CDR3 has 15 amino acids. In DNA form, the CDR3 reads TGCGCCAGCAGCTTGGGTGGCGGGAGTTACAATGAGCAGTTCTTC. Translation: CASSLGGGSYNEQFF.

This clone was counted at least ten times. V gene TRBV7-2 combines with J gene TRBJ2-1; weak D call: TRBD2 (5 bases). The CDR3 has 15 residues. V was clipped by 2 bases and J by 1 base, with 9 bases between them. The germline V gene has CDR1 SGHTA and CDR2 FQGNSA. CDR3 nucleotide sequence: TGTGCCAGCAGCTTAAGCAGCGGATCCTACAATGAGCAGTTCTTC. Translation: CASSLSSGSYNEQFF. The whole variable domain, remainder taken from reference TRBV7-2 and TRBJ2-1, is GAGVSQSPSNKVTEKGKDVELRCDPISGHTALYWYRQSLGQGLEFLIYFQGNSAPDKSGLPSDRFSAERTGGSVSTLTIQRTQQEDSAVYLCASSLSSGSYNEQFFGPGTRLTVL.

This chain joins TRBV6-5 and TRBJ2-7, with D possibly being TRBD2 (5 bases). The CDR3 is 15 residues long. The V end lost 4 bases, the J end lost 2 bases, and 15 bases lay between the germline ends. Germline V CDR1 and CDR2: MNHEY, SVGAGI. CDR3 residues: CASSSYLGGTYEQYV. DNA of the CDR3: TGTGCCAGCAGTTCATACCTCGGAGGCACCTACGAGCAGTACGTC.

The sample holds a few counts of this clone. The chain combines TRBV4-2 with TRBJ2-3; D is possibly TRBD1 (6 bases). The V and J ends lost 1 base and 2 bases respectively, with 16 bases between them. CDR3 length equals 17 residues. Germline values: CDR1 LGHNA, CDR2 YNFKEQ. The CDR3 sequence: CASSQVARDRPTDTQYF. The CDR3 DNA is TGTGCCAGCAGCCAAGTCGCGCGAGACAGGCCCACAGATACGCAGTATTTT.

The table lists this clone with a few counts. This rearrangement joins TRBV18 to TRBJ2-1; D might be TRBD1 (5 bases). Germline V gives CDR1 KGHSH, CDR2 LQKENI. This CDR3 comprises 14 residues. Trimming took 6 bases from V and 2 from J, leaving 11 bases between them. DNA for the CDR3: TGTGCCAGCTCCCTTCAGGGCACCTACAATGAGCAGTTCTTC. Its translation: CASSLQGTYNEQFF.

This clone came up many times. This chain joins TRBV5-1 and TRBJ1-2; weak D call: TRBD1 (6 bases). V was cut by 5 bases and J by 8 bases, with 19 bases left in between. The germline V gene encodes CDR1 SGHRS and CDR2 YFSETQ. The CDR3 sequence is 14 residues long. CDR3 sequence (DNA): TGCGCCAGCAGACCCGAGACAGGCGGTCGGGGCTACACCTTC. It codes for CASRPETGGRGYTF.

The V and J genes are TRBV21-1 and TRBJ2-6; the D call in the table, TRBD1, was not verified against the DNA. TRBV21-1 is a pseudogene locus. The CDR3 has 21 amino acids. The CDR3 region has the DNA TGTGCCAGCAGCAAACGAGTGAAGGGAAACAGGGGGGTTTCAGGGGCCAACGTCCTGACTTTC. It specifies CASSKRVKGNRGVSGANVLTF.

This chain uses TRBV12-5 with TRBJ2-5; 14 nucleotides agree with TRBD2. The germline CDR1 and CDR2 sequences are LGHNT and FRNRAP. This CDR3 region has 17 residues. V lost 1 base to trimming and J lost 2 bases; unmatched junction nucleotides: 3. The CDR3 is CASGLGLAGGNQETQYF. DNA of the CDR3: TGTGCTAGTGGTTTGGGACTAGCGGGAGGGAATCAAGAGACCCAGTACTTC.

A few counts support this clone. J is TRBJ2-5 and V is TRBV4-1; D perhaps matches TRBD2 (5 bases). CDR1 is MGHRA, CDR2 YSYEKL, per germline. Deletions cut 0 bases from V and 1 base from J, with 21 bases between. This CDR3 is built from 19 residues. Written as DNA, the CDR3 is TGCGCCAGCAGCCAAGAGAGGTATTGGCGGGCGGCCGGCCAAGAGACCCAGTACTTC. This codes for CASSQERYWRAAGQETQYF.

In its sample, this clone was seen many times. This sequence joins TRBV7-9 and TRBJ2-1; 12 bases fit TRBD2. CDR3 length: 18 amino acids. Per the germline V gene, CDR1 is SEHNR and CDR2 is FQNEAQ (reference sequence). Germline trimming cut 5 bases from V and 7 bases from J; bases unmatched to any gene: 15. The CDR3 sequence is CASSTITSSGREKNEQFF. The CDR3 DNA is TGTGCCAGCAGCACAATAACCTCTAGCGGGAGGGAGAAGAATGAGCAGTTCTTC.

This clone was observed many times. This rearrangement joins TRBV10-1 to TRBJ2-3; no clear D. Germline assignment: CDR1 WNHNN and CDR2 SYGVQD (reference sequence). The CDR3 runs to 15 residues. Trimming shortened V by 5 bases and J by 3 bases, and 15 bases separated the two germline ends. The CDR3 here is CASSSRGLTTDTQYF. CDR3 sequence (DNA): TGCGCCAGCAGTAGCCGCGGATTGACTACAGATACGCAGTATTTT.

This clone showed up many times. J is TRBJ1-6 and V is TRBV10-3; the D is unclear. The CDR3 extends over 13 amino acids. The V gene lost 0 bases and the J gene lost 8 bases, with 5 bases spanning the gap. Germline V gene data show CDR1 as ENHRY and CDR2 as SYGVKD. This CDR3 reads CAISESRDSPLHF. The CDR3, as DNA: TGTGCCATCAGTGAGTCTAGAGATTCACCCCTCCACTTT.

This clone was observed many times. V and J are TRBV7-2 and TRBJ2-1, with TRBD2 matching 11 bases. Germline V lookup: CDR1 SGHTA, CDR2 FQGNSA. V lost 5 bases to trimming and J lost 4 bases; unmatched junction nucleotides: 13. The CDR3 covers 18 residues. CDR3 sequence (DNA): TGTGCCAGCAGCCTTAGACCGACCGGGACTAGCGGATACAATGAGCAGTTCTTC. Protein product: CASSLRPTGTSGYNEQFF.

This clone was observed many times. The same CDR3 is also encoded by other DNA sequences in this sample. The rearrangement uses TRBV4-3 and TRBJ2-1; D not resolved. V was cut by 0 bases and J by 6 bases, with 9 bases left in between. The germline gives CDR1 LGHNA, CDR2 YSLEER. The CDR3 length is 14 residues. The CDR3 loop is CASSQEWSANEQFF. CDR3 DNA sequence: TGCGCCAGCAGCCAAGAATGGAGCGCCAATGAGCAGTTCTTC.

The table lists this clone with many counts. V is TRBV19 and J is TRBJ1-6, with TRBD1 matching 12 bases. Germline V gene sequence: CDR1 LNHDA, CDR2 SQIVND (reference sequence). V was pared by 6 bases and J by 6 bases, with 3 bases of the junction left unmatched. The CDR3 is 15 amino acids. The CDR3 reads CASRGTGGSNSPLHF. The CDR3 DNA reads as TGTGCCAGTAGGGGGACAGGGGGCTCTAATTCACCCCTCCACTTT.

This clone showed up many times. The rearrangement joins TRBV2 to TRBJ1-1; tentative D call: TRBD1 (6 bases). The CDR3 spans 11 residues. CDR1 SNHLY and CDR2 FYNNEI come from the germline V gene. Deletions cut 6 bases from V and 7 bases from J, with 9 bases between. The CDR3 region is CASRTGNEAFF. As DNA, the CDR3 is TGTGCCAGCAGGACAGGAAATGAAGCTTTCTTT.

In its sample, this clone was seen many times. This chain links TRBV6-5 with TRBJ2-1; D possibly corresponds to TRBD2 (7 bases). The CDR3 has 14 residues. The V gene's germline CDR1 is MNHEY and CDR2 SVGAGI. The V end was cut by 6 bases, the J end by 5 bases, with 14 bases between. This CDR3 reads CASRQRGDNNEQFF. The DNA for the CDR3 is TGTGCCAGCAGGCAACGGGGGGACAACAATGAGCAGTTCTTC.

V gene TRBV7-3 combines with J gene TRBJ2-5; 15 positions agree with TRBD2. J lost 3 bases, V lost 5 bases, and 10 bases had no gene match. CDR1 SGHTA and CDR2 FQGTGA come from the germline V gene. This CDR3 has 18 amino acids. The CDR3 loop is CASSPRGTSGGIKETQYF. In DNA, the CDR3 is TGTGCCAGCAGCCCCCGGGGGACTAGCGGGGGGATTAAAGAGACCCAGTACTTC.